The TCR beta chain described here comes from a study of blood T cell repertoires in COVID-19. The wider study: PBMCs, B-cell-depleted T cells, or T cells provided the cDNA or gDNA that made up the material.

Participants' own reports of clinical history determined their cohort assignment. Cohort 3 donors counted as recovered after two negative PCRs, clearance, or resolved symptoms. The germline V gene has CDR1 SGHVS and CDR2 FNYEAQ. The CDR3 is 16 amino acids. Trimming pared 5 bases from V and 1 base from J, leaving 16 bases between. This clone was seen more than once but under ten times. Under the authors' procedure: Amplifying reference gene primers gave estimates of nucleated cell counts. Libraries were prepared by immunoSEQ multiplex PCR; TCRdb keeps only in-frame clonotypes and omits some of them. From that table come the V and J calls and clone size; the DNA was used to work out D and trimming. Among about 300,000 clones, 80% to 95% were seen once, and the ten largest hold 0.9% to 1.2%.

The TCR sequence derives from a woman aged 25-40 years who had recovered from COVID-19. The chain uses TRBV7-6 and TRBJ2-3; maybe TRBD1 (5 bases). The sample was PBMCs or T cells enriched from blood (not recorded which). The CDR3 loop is CASSPGHNLRTDTQYF. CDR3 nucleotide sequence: TGTGCCAGCAGCCCAGGACACAATCTCCGCACAGATACGCAGTATTTT.